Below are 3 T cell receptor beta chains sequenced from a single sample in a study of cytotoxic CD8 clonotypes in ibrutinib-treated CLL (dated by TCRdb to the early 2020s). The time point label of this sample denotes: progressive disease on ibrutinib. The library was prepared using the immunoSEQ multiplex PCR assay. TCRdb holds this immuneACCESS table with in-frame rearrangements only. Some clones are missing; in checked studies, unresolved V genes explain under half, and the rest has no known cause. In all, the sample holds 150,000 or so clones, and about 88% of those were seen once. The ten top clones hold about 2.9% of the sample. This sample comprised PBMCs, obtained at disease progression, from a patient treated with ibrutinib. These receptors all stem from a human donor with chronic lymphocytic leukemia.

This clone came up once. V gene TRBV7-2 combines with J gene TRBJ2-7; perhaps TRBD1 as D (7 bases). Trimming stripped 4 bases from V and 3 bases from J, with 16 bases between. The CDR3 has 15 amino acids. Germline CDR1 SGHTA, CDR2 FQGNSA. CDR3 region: CASSSDRDLYYEQYF. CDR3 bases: TGTGCCAGCAGCTCCGACAGGGACTTATACTACGAGCAGTACTTC.

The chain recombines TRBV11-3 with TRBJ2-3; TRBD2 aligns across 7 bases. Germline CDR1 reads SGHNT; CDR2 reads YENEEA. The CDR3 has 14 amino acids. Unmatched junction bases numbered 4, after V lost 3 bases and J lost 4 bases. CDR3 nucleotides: TGTGCCAGCAGCTTGGGGGGGAGCCCAGATACGCAGTATTTT. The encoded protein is CASSLGGSPDTQYF.

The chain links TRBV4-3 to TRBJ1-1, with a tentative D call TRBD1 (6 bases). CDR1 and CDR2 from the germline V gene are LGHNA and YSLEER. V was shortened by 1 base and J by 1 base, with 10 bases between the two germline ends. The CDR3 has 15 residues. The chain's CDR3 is CASSQGPQGNTEAFF. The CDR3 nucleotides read TGCGCCAGCAGCCAAGGACCACAGGGGAACACTGAAGCTTTCTTT.